The entry below describes one TCR beta chain. The sample is drawn from a study of control samples from healthy donors and cancer patients. From germline, CDR1 is KGHDR and CDR2 SFDVKD. The CDR3 runs to 17 residues. V shed 0 bases and J 9 bases; nucleotides not matched to a gene: 13. Repertoires were generated with immunoSEQ multiplex PCR, while TCRdb's copy carries only in-frame clones and drops some. The sample lists roughly 120,000 clones; about nine tenths were seen once. This rearrangement joins TRBV24-1 to TRBJ2-3, with 8 bases fitting TRBD2. This receptor was identified in a woman younger than 35 in good health. Sequencing was done on a sample of blood. CDR3 region: CATSDLPGTRPVSTQYF. The CDR3 DNA is TGTGCCACCAGTGATTTGCCCGGGACTAGGCCGGTGAGCACGCAGTATTTT.